This TCR beta chain was sequenced in a study of CXCR3-negative and CXCR3-positive naive CD8 T cells (dated by TCRdb to the late 2010s). Regarding the complete study: In total, 120 million to 150 million TRB reads were obtained, which works out to roughly 1.5 +/- 0.3 million reads per library. Diversity and physicochemical repertoire analyses covered around 10 donors pooled from two independent experiments. TRBV-TRBJ cluster analysis included naive subsets from a handful of donors and memory cells from 3 donors.

Remarks on this clonotype: Its antigen is unknown.

For every CD8+ T cell subset, hundreds of thousands of cells were flow-sorted straight into RLT lysis buffer, and each subset was sorted in triplicate. To exclude memory contaminants, naive CD8+ T cells were stringently defined as CD45RO-CCR7+CD27+CD95-. Peripheral blood mononuclear cells were isolated from buffy coats by standard density gradient centrifugation. Naive CXCR3-negative and CXCR3-positive CD8+ T cells were flow-sorted on a FACSAria III. Total RNA was extracted from sorted cells using an RNeasy Mini Kit. Sequenced on a NextSeq 550. The Human TCR Profiling Kit (MiLaboratory) was used to prepare UMI-labeled 5' RACE TRB cDNA libraries. The full amount of extracted RNA was used for cDNA synthesis, and the full amount of resulting cDNA was used for PCR amplification. Libraries were prepared in parallel with an identical number of PCR cycles. The authors' pipeline ran thus. With a minimum of two reads required per UMI, MIGEC and MiXCR pulled out about 50,000 +/- 10,000 unique UMI-labeled TRB cDNA molecules from each library. Each library averaged 40,000 +/- 10,000 functional in-frame TRB CDR3 nucleotide clonotypes without stop codons. After downsampling to 5000 UMI-labeled TRB molecules per sample, diversity metrics such as normalized Shannon-Wiener and Chao1 were calculated in VDJtools. VDJtools computed clonotype-size-weighted physicochemical properties of the central five CDR3 residues: interaction energy, strength, volume and Kidera factor 4. One entry per CDR3 protein sequence results from the TCRdb reprocessing of the reads, with DNA left out. TCRdb, not the original authors, processed these V and J calls. In this sample's table one finds around 92,000 distinct CDR3 sequences. The ten largest clones represent approximately 1.7% of the sample.

Broader findings and caveats from the paper: Because CXCR3 expression was partially decreased after cryopreservation, freshly isolated PBMCs were used for most assays. TRB CDR3s from CXCR3-positive naive cells showed higher hydrophobicity (lower Kidera factor 4), lower energy, and higher strength and volume indices than CXCR3-negative naive cells. Repertoire diversity was comparably high in both naive subsets but much lower in memory CD8+ T cells. Within the same donor, TRBV-TRBJ usage looked similar between naive CXCR3-negative and CXCR3-positive cells, but memory cells had distinct patterns. Surface CD5, linked to self-reactivity in mice, was comparable between naive subsets; TCR interaction strength was therefore also inferred from TRB CDR3 physicochemical properties.

This TCR was sampled from a human donor in good health. Some clones in this sample may be carry-over from other donors' samples. The source material was naive CXCR3- CD8+ T cells from blood. In the paper's terms, the cell subset or site label means: CD45RO-CCR7+CD27+CD95- naive CD8+ T cells lacking CXCR3 (TNR3-).

The CDR3 protein sequence reads: CASSLSTTDTQYF. Rearrangement joined TRBV28 to TRBJ2-3. CDR1 MDHEN and CDR2 SYDVKM are derived from the germline V gene. The CDR3 sequence holds 13 residues, the cysteine and phenylalanine included. No DNA is recorded. Reference TRBV28 and TRBJ2-3 genes cover what lies past the CDR3, so the full variable domain is DVKVTQSSRYLVKRTGEKVFLECVQDMDHENMFWYRQDPGLGLRLIYFSYDVKMKEKGDIPEGYSVSREKKERFSLILESASTNQTSMYLCASSLSTTDTQYFGPGTRLTVL.